This TCR beta chain was observed in a study of human T cells and chemical hapten exposure (dated by TCRdb to the early 2020s). In terms of the full investigation: For sensitization, 2% DPC in acetone was applied to a 2 cm by 2 cm area of upper inner arm skin. Throughout the study period of about 23 weeks, patients also received therapeutic DPC doses to the scalp every week. Patch testing was done on the upper back using Finn chambers containing 0.01% DPC, and results were scored after 6 days according to International Contact Dermatitis Research Group standards. Alopecia areata with under or over 50% scalp involvement, alopecia totalis and alopecia universalis were represented in the patient cohort, which was mostly female. Libraries were pooled for sequencing, and per-sample TCR yields varied mainly because of small differences in library volumes within the pool. Peripheral blood TCR repertoire changes were tracked in vivo in alopecia patients during primary and secondary sensitization to the hapten diphenylcyclopropenone (DPC). Blood samples were taken from patients before sensitization (week 0) and at 2, 6 and about 24 weeks after DPC sensitization. About 27 alopecia patients gave blood for TCR sequencing at one to four time points (pre-sensitization, 2, 6 and 24 weeks).

Findings and caveats that apply to the study as a whole: Expanded TCRs formed significantly more large CDR3 similarity clusters than pre-sensitization or healthy control sets, consistent with antigen-driven responses. After repeated subsampling, the strength of the expansion versus patch-test correlation and the threshold at which it became significant changed. No change with DPC sensitization was found in the number of TCRs above 1 in 1000 frequency, and no evidence of global repertoire structure alterations was found. All patients had alopecia, a presumed autoimmune disease, so their immune response might differ from that of healthy individuals. Patch test score correlated positively with the number of PT1 expanded TCRs, reaching significance at thresholds 8, 16 and 32 but not at 4.

Library prep was done by RACE. Instrument used: NextSeq 500. Library preparation attached unique molecular identifiers to individual cDNA molecules for quantitative, reproducible TCR counting. For every blood RNA sample, sequencing covered both the TCR alpha and TCR beta chains. As for how the authors treated the data: Samples had a median of 95,638 TCRs, with a range from about 23,224 to 690,600. The Decombinator software suite was used to annotate the V, J and CDR3 of the TCR reads. To make PS versus PT1 abundance plots, every sample was subsampled to the same number of TCRs (28,000). TCRs were defined as expanded if absent before sensitization and observed at least eight times at the 2-week time point. The public sequencing data were trimmed at Q25 with fastp and processed into clonotypes with MiXCR by TCRdb, which kept only in-frame beta chains. When rows share a CDR3 protein, they turn into one entry using the most common DNA and genes. TCRdb, not the authors, supplied the V and J calls. Across this sample there are 180,000 or so distinct CDR3 sequences, with approximately 14% seen only once. The top ten hold about 1.7% of the sample.

From the germline V gene, CDR1 is SQVTM and CDR2 is ANQGSEA. The trim is 3 bases for V and 5 bases for J, with a gap of 7 bases between the germline ends. The CDR3 contains 11 residues, cysteine and phenylalanine counted. CDR3 DNA only is kept here, 33 bases in frame from base 1. This clonotype was detected many times. It lacks a known antigen. One base away there is no much larger clone; base qualities are not given. What the time point label conveys for this sample: patch test 1, 2 weeks after DPC sensitization. Explained via the paper, the treatment or condition label denotes: therapeutic diphenylcyclopropenone sensitization with weekly scalp DPC. At each patch-test visit, blood was drawn before the patch test was applied. To be eligible, patients had to be aged 18 to 70, diagnosed with alopecia and judged suitable for DPC therapy, while pregnant patients were excluded. Total RNA was isolated from unfractionated whole blood collected in Tempus Blood RNA tubes.

The receptor comes from a woman in her thirties with alopecia areata. Some clones in this sample may be carry-over from other donors' samples. Material: whole blood, obtained in connection with sensitization to the hapten diphenylcyclopropenone (DPC). The V and J genes are TRBV29-1 and TRBJ1-2; the D gene lacks a confident call. The nucleotides read TGCAGCGTTGATCTGGTATATGGCTACACCTTC. The translation is CSVDLVYGYTF.